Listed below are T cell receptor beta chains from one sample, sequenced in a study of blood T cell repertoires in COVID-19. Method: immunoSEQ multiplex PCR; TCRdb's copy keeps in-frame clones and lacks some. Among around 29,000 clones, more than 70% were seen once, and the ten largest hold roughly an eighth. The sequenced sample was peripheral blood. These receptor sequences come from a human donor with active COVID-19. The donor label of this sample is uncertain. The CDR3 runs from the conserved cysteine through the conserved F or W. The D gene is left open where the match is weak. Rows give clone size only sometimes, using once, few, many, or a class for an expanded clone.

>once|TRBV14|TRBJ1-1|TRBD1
CASSRDRSPVNTEAFF
TGTGCCAGCAGTCGGGACAGGTCGCCGGTTAACACTGAAGCTTTCTTT
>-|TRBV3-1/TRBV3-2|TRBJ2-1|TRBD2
CASSRLGGGFFNEQFF
TGTGCCAGCAGCCGCTTGGGCGGGGGTTTCTTCAATGAGCAGTTCTTC
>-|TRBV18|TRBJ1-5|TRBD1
CASSPTGASQPQHF
TGTGCCAGCTCGCCGACAGGGGCCAGTCAGCCCCAGCATTTT
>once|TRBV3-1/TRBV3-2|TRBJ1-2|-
CASSQVGGEGYTF
TGTGCCAGCAGCCAAGTCGGGGGAGAGGGCTACACCTTC
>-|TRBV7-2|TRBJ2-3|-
CASSLTTNTQYF
TGTGCCAGCAGCTTAACCACAAATACGCAGTATTTT
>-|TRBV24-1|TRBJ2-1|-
CATSDRWGGVDEQFF
TGTGCCACCAGTGATCGTTGGGGGGGCGTCGATGAGCAGTTCTTC
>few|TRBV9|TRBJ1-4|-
CASSVDAGNEKLFF
TGTGCCAGCAGCGTAGACGCGGGAAATGAAAAACTGTTTTTT
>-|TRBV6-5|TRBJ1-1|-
CASSIGTEAFF
TGTGCCAGCAGTATCGGCACTGAAGCTTTCTTT
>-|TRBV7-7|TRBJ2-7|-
CASSLTQGYEQYF
TGTGCTAGCAGCTTAACACAGGGCTACGAGCAGTACTTC
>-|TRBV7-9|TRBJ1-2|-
CASSPGLMRGGLSSYTF
TGTGCCAGCAGCCCAGGACTCATGAGGGGGGGCTTGAGCAGCTACACCTTC
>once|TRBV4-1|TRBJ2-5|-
CASSQDTGEETQYF
TGCGCCAGCAGCCAAGATACGGGGGAAGAGACCCAGTACTTC
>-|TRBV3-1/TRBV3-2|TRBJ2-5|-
CASSPDQETQYF
TGTGCCAGCAGCCCCGACCAAGAGACCCAGTACTTC
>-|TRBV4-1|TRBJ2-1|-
CASSQDPAARDEQFF
TGCGCCAGCAGCCAAGACCCCGCCGCTCGGGATGAGCAGTTCTTC
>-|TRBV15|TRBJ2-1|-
CATSRDPDSYEQFF
TGTGCCACCAGCAGAGATCCCGACTCTTATGAGCAGTTCTTC
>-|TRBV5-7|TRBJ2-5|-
CASSLGGRGQETQYF
TGTGCCAGCAGCTTGGGCGGGCGGGGCCAAGAGACCCAGTACTTC
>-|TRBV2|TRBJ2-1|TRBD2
CASSLRTLAGLHNEQFF
TGTGCCAGCAGCCTCAGGACGTTAGCGGGGCTACACAATGAGCAGTTCTTC
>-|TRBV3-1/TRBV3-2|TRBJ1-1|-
CASSQMRSGTEAFF
TGTGCCAGCAGCCAAATGAGGTCGGGCACTGAAGCTTTCTTT
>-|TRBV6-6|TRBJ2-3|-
CASKWGTSTDTQYF
TGTGCCAGCAAATGGGGCACTAGCACAGATACGCAGTATTTT
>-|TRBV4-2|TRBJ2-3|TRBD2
CASSPGRGILAGGWYF
TGTGCCAGCAGCCCCGGACGGGGAATTCTAGCGGGGGGCTGGTATTTT
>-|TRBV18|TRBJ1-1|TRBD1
CASSGQGNTEAFF
TGTGCCAGCTCCGGACAGGGGAACACTGAAGCTTTCTTT
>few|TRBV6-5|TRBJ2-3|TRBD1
CASSSEDRARADTQYF
TGTGCCAGCAGTTCCGAGGACAGGGCCAGGGCAGATACGCAGTATTTT
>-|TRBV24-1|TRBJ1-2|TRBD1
CATRDREGYGYTF
TGTGCCACCCGGGACAGGGAGGGCTATGGCTACACCTTC
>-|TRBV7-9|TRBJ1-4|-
CASSPPTELLEKLFF
TGTGCCAGCAGCCCGCCGACAGAACTTCTTGAAAAACTGTTTTTT
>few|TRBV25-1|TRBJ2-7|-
CASSRGNYEQYF
TGTGCCAGCAGCAGGGGAAACTACGAGCAGTACTTC
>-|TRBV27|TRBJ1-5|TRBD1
CASSGQGVQPQHF
TGTGCCAGCAGCGGACAGGGGGTACAGCCCCAGCATTTT
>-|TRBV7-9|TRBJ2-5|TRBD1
CASGRTGGAQETQYF
TGTGCCAGCGGACGGACAGGGGGGGCCCAAGAGACCCAGTACTTC
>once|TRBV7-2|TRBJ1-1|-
CASSLGRNTEAFF
TGTGCCAGCAGCTTGGGGAGGAACACTGAAGCTTTCTTT
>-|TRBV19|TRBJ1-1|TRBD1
CASRGDRYTEAFF
TGTGCCAGTAGGGGGGACAGGTACACTGAAGCTTTCTTT
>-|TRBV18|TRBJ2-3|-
CASSPILASTDTQYF
TGTGCCAGCTCACCGATCCTCGCGAGCACAGATACGCAGTATTTT
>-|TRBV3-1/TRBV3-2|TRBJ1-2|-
CASSRPLTGFTYGYTF
TGTGCCAGCAGCCGGCCCTTAACAGGGTTTACCTATGGCTACACCTTC
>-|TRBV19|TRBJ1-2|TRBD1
CASSIRQGVNYGYTF
TGTGCCAGTAGTATCAGACAGGGTGTTAACTATGGCTACACCTTC
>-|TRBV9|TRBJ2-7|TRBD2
CASSVAASGGNGEQYF
TGTGCCAGCAGCGTAGCGGCTAGCGGGGGGAACGGCGAGCAGTACTTC
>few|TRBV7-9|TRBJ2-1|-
CASSLWGGHNEQFF
TGTGCCAGCAGCTTATGGGGCGGCCACAATGAGCAGTTCTTC
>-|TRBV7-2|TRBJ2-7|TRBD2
CASSITSGGGYEQYF
TGTGCCAGCAGCATTACTAGCGGGGGGGGATACGAGCAGTACTTC
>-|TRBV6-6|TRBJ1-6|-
CASSTQADSPLHF
TGTGCCAGCAGTACCCAGGCTGATTCACCCCTCCACTTT
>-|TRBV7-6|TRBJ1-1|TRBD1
CASSAGTGGIIIAEAFF
TGTGCCAGCAGCGCAGGGACAGGGGGGATAATAATCGCTGAAGCTTTCTTT
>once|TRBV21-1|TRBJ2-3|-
CPFTDTQYF
TGTCCTTTTACAGATACGCAGTATTTT
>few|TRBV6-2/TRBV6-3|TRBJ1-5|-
CASSSSNRISNQPQHF
TGTGCCAGCAGTTCCTCCAACAGGATTAGCAATCAGCCCCAGCATTTT
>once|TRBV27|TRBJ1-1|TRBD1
CASSPMTGGRTEAFF
TGTGCCAGCAGTCCGATGACAGGGGGTCGGACTGAAGCTTTCTTT
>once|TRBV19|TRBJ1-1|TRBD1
CASSIDRGRNTEAFF
TGTGCCAGTAGTATTGACAGGGGAAGAAACACTGAAGCTTTCTTT
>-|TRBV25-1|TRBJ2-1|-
CASSVLGGGSYNEQFF
TGTGCCAGCAGTGTATTGGGGGGGGGCTCTTACAATGAGCAGTTCTTC
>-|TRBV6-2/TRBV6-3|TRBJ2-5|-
CASSSKTGMQETQYF
TGTGCCAGCAGTTCCAAAACAGGGATGCAAGAGACCCAGTACTTC
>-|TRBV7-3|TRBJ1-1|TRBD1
CASSSQSGGGVNTEAFF
TGTGCCAGCAGCTCTCAATCAGGGGGTGGAGTGAACACTGAAGCTTTCTTT
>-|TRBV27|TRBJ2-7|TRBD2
CASSLFRTRGSEQYF
TGTGCCAGCAGTTTATTCCGGACTAGGGGCAGCGAGCAGTACTTC
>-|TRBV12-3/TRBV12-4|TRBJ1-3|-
CATGSSSGNTIYF
TGTGCCACCGGGTCCTCCTCTGGAAACACCATATATTTT
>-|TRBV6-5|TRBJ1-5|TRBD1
CASSRDRGSNQPQHF
TGTGCCAGCAGTCGGGACAGGGGGAGCAATCAGCCCCAGCATTTT
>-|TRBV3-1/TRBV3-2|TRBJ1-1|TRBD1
CASSHSDRVSTEAFF
TGTGCCAGCAGCCATTCGGACAGGGTTTCGACTGAAGCTTTCTTT
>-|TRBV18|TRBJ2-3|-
CASSLHPGNTDTQYF
TGTGCCAGCTCACTCCATCCAGGGAACACAGATACGCAGTATTTT
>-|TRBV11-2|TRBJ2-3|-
CASSLPHRGHTQYF
TGTGCCAGCAGCTTACCTCATAGAGGCCATACGCAGTATTTT
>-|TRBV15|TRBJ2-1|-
CATSSELSSYNEQFF
TGTGCCACCAGCAGCGAGTTGAGCTCCTACAATGAGCAGTTCTTC
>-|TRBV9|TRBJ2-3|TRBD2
CASSADSGATDTQYF
TGTGCCAGCAGCGCAGATAGCGGGGCCACAGATACGCAGTATTTT
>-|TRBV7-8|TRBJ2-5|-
CASSFSLETQYF
TGTGCCAGCAGCTTTTCCCTTGAGACCCAGTACTTC
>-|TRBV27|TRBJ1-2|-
CASSLSPRTSNGYTF
TGTGCCAGCAGTTTATCCCCCCGGACAAGTAATGGCTACACCTTC
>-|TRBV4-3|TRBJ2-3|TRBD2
CASSQEPSGTSLDTQYF
TGCGCCAGCAGCCAAGAGCCTTCGGGGACTAGCTTAGATACGCAGTATTTT
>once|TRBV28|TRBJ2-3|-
CASSFSEVSEYF
TGTGCCAGCAGTTTTTCTGAGGTCTCCGAGTATTTT
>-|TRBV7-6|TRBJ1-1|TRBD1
CASLRQGGGLNTEAFF
TGTGCCAGCCTGAGACAGGGAGGTGGATTGAACACTGAAGCTTTCTTT